Only a few counts were recorded for the clone carrying this T cell receptor beta chain. The data originate from a study of blood T cell repertoires in COVID-19. As for the study in general: Some COVID-19 samples were acute and others convalescent; all came from the United States, Italy and Spain. The analysed material was cDNA or gDNA that came from T cells, B-cell-depleted T cells, or PBMCs.

In the original processing: Amplification of reference gene primers was used by the study to estimate nucleated cell counts. Produced via immunoSEQ multiplex PCR; TCRdb's table is partial and in-frame only. V, J and clone size are those of that table, while D and trimming were read from the DNA. This table has 35,000 to 45,000 clones, around 85% appearing once. The germline gives CDR1 SGHRS, CDR2 YFSETQ. The CDR3 runs to 15 residues. V lost 0 bases and J lost 0, with 7 bases in between. The receptor's source is a woman of 80 years or more with acute or convalescent COVID-19. The J gene is TRBJ1-3, the V gene TRBV5-1; D possibly corresponds to TRBD1 (5 bases). The sample taken for sequencing was peripheral blood. The CDR3: CASSLGQHSGNTIYF. DNA of the CDR3: TGCGCCAGCAGCTTGGGACAGCACTCTGGAAACACCATATATTTT.